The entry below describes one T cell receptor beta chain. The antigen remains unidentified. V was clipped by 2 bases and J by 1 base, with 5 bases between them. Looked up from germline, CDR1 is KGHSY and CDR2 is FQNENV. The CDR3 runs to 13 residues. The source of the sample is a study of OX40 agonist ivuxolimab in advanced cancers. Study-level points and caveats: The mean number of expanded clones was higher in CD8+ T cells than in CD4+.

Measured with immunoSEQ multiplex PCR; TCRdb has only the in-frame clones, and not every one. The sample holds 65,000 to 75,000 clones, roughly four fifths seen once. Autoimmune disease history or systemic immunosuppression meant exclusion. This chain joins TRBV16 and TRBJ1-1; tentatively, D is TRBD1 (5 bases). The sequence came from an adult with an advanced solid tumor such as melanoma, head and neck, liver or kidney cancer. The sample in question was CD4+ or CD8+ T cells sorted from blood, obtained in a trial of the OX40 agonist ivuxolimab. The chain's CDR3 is CASSQDRNTEAFF. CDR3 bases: TGTGCCAGCAGCCAAGACAGGAACACTGAAGCTTTCTTT.